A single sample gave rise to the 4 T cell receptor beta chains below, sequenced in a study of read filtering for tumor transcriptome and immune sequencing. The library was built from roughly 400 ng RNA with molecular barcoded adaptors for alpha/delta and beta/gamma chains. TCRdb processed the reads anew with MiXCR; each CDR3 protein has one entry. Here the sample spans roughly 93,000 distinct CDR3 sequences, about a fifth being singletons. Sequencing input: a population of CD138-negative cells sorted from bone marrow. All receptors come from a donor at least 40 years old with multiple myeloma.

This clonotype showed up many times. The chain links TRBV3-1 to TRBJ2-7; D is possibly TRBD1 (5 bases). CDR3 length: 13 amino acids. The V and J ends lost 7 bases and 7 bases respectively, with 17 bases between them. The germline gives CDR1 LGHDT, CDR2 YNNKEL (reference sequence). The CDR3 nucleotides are TGTGCCAGCACCATAAGGGGATCGAGTGAGCAGTACTTC. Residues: CASTIRGSSEQYF.

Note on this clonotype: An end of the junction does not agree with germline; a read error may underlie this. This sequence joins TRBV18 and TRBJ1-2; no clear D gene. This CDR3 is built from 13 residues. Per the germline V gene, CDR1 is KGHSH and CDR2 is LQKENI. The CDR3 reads CACSPKDGLGYTF. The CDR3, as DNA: TGTGCCTGCTCACCCAAGGACGGACTAGGCTACACCTTC.

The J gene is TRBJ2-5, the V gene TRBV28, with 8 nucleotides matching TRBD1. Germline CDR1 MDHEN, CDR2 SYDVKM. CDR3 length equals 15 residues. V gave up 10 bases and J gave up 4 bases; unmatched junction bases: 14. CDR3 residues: CATRALGQGRETQYF. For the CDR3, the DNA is TGTGCCACCAGGGCCCTCGGACAGGGACGAGAGACCCAGTACTTC.

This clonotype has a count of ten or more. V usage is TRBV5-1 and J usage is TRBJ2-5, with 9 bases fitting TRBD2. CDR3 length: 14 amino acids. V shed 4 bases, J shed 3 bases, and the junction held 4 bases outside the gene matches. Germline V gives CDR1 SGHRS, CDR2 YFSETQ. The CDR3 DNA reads TGCGCCAGCAGCGTTAGCGGGGGAGAAGAGACCCAGTACTTC. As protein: CASSVSGGEETQYF.